This T cell receptor (beta chain) was identified in a study of CD8 T cells in Susac syndrome. Study results and caveats: By the study's own acknowledgment, its TCR sequencing and HLA analysis included relatively few individuals.

Regarding this clonotype: Its matching antigen is unknown.

RNA in amounts of roughly 0.5 to 1 ug was reverse transcribed with random hexamers. immunoSEQ multiplex PCR amplified TCR beta CDR3 across 54 Vbeta, 13 Jbeta. TCRdb re-derived calls from the immunoSEQ multiplex PCR reads in MiXCR, one entry per CDR3 protein. The sample shows some 300,000 distinct CDR3 sequences, about 88% of them seen only once. TCR beta sequencing covered blood CD8+ and CD4+ T cells. The multiple sclerosis controls comprised treatment-naive patients whose relapsing-remitting disease was stable or active. The CDR3 covers 17 residues. Germline values: CDR1 MNHEY, CDR2 SMNVEV (reference sequence). Trimming left V 3 bases short and J 7 bases short, with 25 bases between.

The clonotype comes from a human donor with multiple sclerosis. The sample consisted of CD8+ T cells from PBMCs. The chain recombines TRBV27 with TRBJ2-7; D possibly matches TRBD1 or TRBD2 (5 bases each). The CDR3 reads CASSFSAGDQGTLEQYF. The CDR3 coding sequence is TGTGCCAGCAGTTTTTCGGCTGGGGACCAGGGTACCCTGGAGCAGTACTTC.